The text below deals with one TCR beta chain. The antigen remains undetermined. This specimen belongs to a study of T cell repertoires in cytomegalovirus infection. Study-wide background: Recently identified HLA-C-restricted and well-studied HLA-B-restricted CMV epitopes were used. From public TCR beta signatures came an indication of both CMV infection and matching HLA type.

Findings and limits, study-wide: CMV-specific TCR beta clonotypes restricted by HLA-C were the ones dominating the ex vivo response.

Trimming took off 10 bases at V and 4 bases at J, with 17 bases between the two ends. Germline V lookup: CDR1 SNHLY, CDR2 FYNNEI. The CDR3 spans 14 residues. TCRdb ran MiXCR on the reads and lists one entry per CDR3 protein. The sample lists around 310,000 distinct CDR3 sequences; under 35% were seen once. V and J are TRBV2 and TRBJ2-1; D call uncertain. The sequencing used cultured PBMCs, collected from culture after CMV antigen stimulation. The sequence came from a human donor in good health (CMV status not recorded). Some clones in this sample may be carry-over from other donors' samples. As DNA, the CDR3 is TGTGCCACCCATCTCCTTGGTGGTTACAATGAGCAGTTCTTC. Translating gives CATHLLGGYNEQFF.